Detailed here is one T cell receptor (beta chain). The antigen it binds to is not known. Per-base qualities were not stored, and no clone one base away is much larger. Inclusive of the bounding cysteine and phenylalanine, the CDR3 is 15 residues long. Here the CDR3 DNA is all that survives: 45 bases in frame from base 1. For CDR1 and CDR2, the germline V gene lists LGHNA and YSLEER. Unmatched junction bases come to 2, with V trimmed by 4 bases and J by 1 base. This entry comes from a study of control samples from healthy donors and cancer patients (TCRdb year 2020). To prepare the library, the immunoSEQ multiplex PCR assay was applied. Imported from immuneACCESS, the table was reduced by TCRdb to in-frame sequences with V and J called. These copies leave out some clones; in studies compared against another copy, an unresolved V gene accounts for under half, and the cause of the remainder is not known. For this sample there are fewer than 6,000 clones; 84% appear just once. 6% to 8.5% of the sample belongs to the ten largest clones.

The sample was formalin-fixed, paraffin-embedded tissue. This TCR was sampled from a female donor with lung cancer. The chain is made from TRBV4-3 and TRBJ2-1, and TRBD1 matches 9 of the central bases. This receptor carries the CDR3 CASSRDRGSYNEQFF. At the DNA level, the sequence is TGCGCCAGCAGCCGAGACAGGGGGTCCTACAATGAGCAGTTCTTC.